The rows below give T cell receptor beta chains drawn from one sample of a study of T cells in tuberculosis. Sequenced by immunoSEQ multiplex PCR; TCRdb stores in-frame clones only, minus some. This sample has 55,000 to 60,000 clones, with around 90% found just once. What was sequenced was CD1b-GMM tetramer-negative cells sorted from PBMCs. These receptor sequences come from an adult woman with latent tuberculosis. Each CDR3 is given with its conserved first and last residue. The D gene is left open where the match is weak. Where a row states a size, it is once, few, many or the class of an expanded clone; other rows omit it.

V	length	J	D	size	DNA	CDR3
TRBV2	13	TRBJ2-5	.	.	TGTGCCAGCACCCCGGCGGGTGTTGAGACCCAGTACTTC	CASTPAGVETQYF
TRBV19	13	TRBJ1-2	TRBD1	.	TGTGCCAGTAGGAACAGGGGAAACTATGGCTACACCTTC	CASRNRGNYGYTF
TRBV27	16	TRBJ1-5	.	.	TGTGCCAGCAGTCCTTCGACAGGAGGCAGCAATCAGCCCCAGCATTTT	CASSPSTGGSNQPQHF
TRBV9	13	TRBJ1-2	.	.	TGTGCCAGCAGCGTTCAGGGTGGTGATGGCTACACCTTC	CASSVQGGDGYTF
TRBV9	18	TRBJ2-3	TRBD2	.	TGTGCCAGCAGCTCCCTTCCGACTAGCGGGAAATCTACAGATACGCAGTATTTT	CASSSLPTSGKSTDTQYF
TRBV15	20	TRBJ1-5	TRBD1	.	TGTGCCACCAGCAGAGTACTAGGGGGGACAGGCGAATTAAGCAATCAGCCCCAGCATTTT	CATSRVLGGTGELSNQPQHF
TRBV15	17	TRBJ2-4	.	.	TGTGCCACCAGCAGGTCCAAACAGTTACTAGCCAAAAACATTCAGTACTTC	CATSRSKQLLAKNIQYF
TRBV18	16	TRBJ2-3	TRBD1	.	TGTGCCAGCTCACCAGCCAGGGGGCTAGGCACAGATACGCAGTATTTT	CASSPARGLGTDTQYF
TRBV29-1	14	TRBJ2-3	.	.	TGCAGCGTTGAGCGCCCGCTATTCCCAGATACGCAGTATTTT	CSVERPLFPDTQYF
TRBV6-5	14	TRBJ1-3	TRBD1	.	TGTGCCAGCAGCATTGACAGGGCCGGAAACACCATATATTTT	CASSIDRAGNTIYF
TRBV7-2	14	TRBJ1-1	.	.	TGTGCCAGCAGCTTTCCGGGAACACCTCGAAGTGGTTTCTTT	CASSFPGTPRSGFF
TRBV29-1	13	TRBJ2-1	.	.	TGCAGCGTTGTTATGGGCAGGAGGAATGAGCAGTTCTTC	CSVVMGRRNEQFF
TRBV29-1	17	TRBJ1-1	TRBD1	.	TGCAGCGTTGATCGACAGGGGGCGAGAGGGGCGAACACTGAAGCTTTCTTT	CSVDRQGARGANTEAFF
TRBV19	15	TRBJ2-1	TRBD2	.	TGTGCCAGTTCCCCCCTTGGGACTAGCGGCCAAAGCGAGTTCTTC	CASSPLGTSGQSEFF
TRBV28	12	TRBJ1-5	.	.	TGTGCCAGCAGTTTATACGGTCAGCCCCAGCATTTT	CASSLYGQPQHF
TRBV7-6	14	TRBJ2-3	.	.	TGTGCCAGCAGCTTATCGGAGGGGACAGATACGCAGTATTTT	CASSLSEGTDTQYF
TRBV28	15	TRBJ1-5	.	few	TGTGCCAGCAGTTTCCCGTCGGAGGGCGATCAGCCCCAGCATTTT	CASSFPSEGDQPQHF
TRBV25-1	15	TRBJ1-1	TRBD1	once	TGTGCCAGCAGTGAATTCAGGGGGAGCCACACTGAAGCTTTCTTT	CASSEFRGSHTEAFF
TRBV5-1	15	TRBJ2-3	TRBD1	.	TGCGCCAGCAGTCGTGACAGGGCAGACACAGATACGCAGTATTTT	CASSRDRADTDTQYF
TRBV4-2	16	TRBJ2-7	TRBD1	.	TGTGCCAGCAGCCAAGATCCGTGGCAGGGGGCCGACGAGCAGTACTTC	CASSQDPWQGADEQYF
TRBV15	17	TRBJ1-3	.	once	TGTGCCACCAGCATCCGGAGGGTAGGGCTCTCTGGAAACACCATATATTTT	CATSIRRVGLSGNTIYF
TRBV7-8	12	TRBJ1-5	.	.	TGTGCCAGCAGCAGCAGGAATCAGCCCCAGCATTTT	CASSSRNQPQHF
TRBV7-8	12	TRBJ1-1	.	.	TGTGCCAGCAGCTTATATCGGGAAGAAGCTTTCTTT	CASSLYREEAFF
TRBV7-9	13	TRBJ2-7	.	few	TGTGCCAGCAAGGTAGGGGAGGACTACGAGCAGTACTTC	CASKVGEDYEQYF
TRBV7-2	13	TRBJ2-7	TRBD2	.	TGTGCCAGCAGCGCGTCTAGCGGCTACGAGCAGTACTTC	CASSASSGYEQYF
TRBV7-9	15	TRBJ1-1	TRBD1	.	TGTGCCAGCAGCTTAAGTTGGCAGGGGGGCACTGAAGCTTTCTTT	CASSLSWQGGTEAFF
TRBV9	14	TRBJ2-7	.	.	TGTGCCAGCAGCGTAGGAACAGTGTCCAACGAGCAGTACTTC	CASSVGTVSNEQYF
TRBV29-1	15	TRBJ1-2	TRBD1	.	TGCAGCGTTGAATTATGGGACAGTGCGAACTATGGCTACACCTTC	CSVELWDSANYGYTF
TRBV6-1	16	TRBJ2-5	TRBD2	.	TGTGCCAGCAGTGAAGTTGATAGCGGGGGGGCAGAGACCCAGTACTTC	CASSEVDSGGAETQYF
TRBV6-4	15	TRBJ2-1	TRBD2	.	TGTGCCAGCAGCGAGCGGGGCGGCTCCTACAATGAGCAGTTCTTC	CASSERGGSYNEQFF
TRBV5-3	14	TRBJ1-1	TRBD1	.	TGTGCCAGAAGCTTGGACAGGGGGTACACTGAAGCTTTCTTT	CARSLDRGYTEAFF
TRBV6-5	14	TRBJ1-3	.	.	TGTGCCAGCAGACAATCAGTCTCTGGAAACACCATATATTTT	CASRQSVSGNTIYF
TRBV4-3	15	TRBJ1-3	.	.	TGCGCCAGCAGCCAGCGTACAGGTTTAGGAAACACCATATATTTT	CASSQRTGLGNTIYF
TRBV27	13	TRBJ2-7	.	.	TGTGCCAGCAGTTTAAGGAGGAACTACGAGCAGTACTTC	CASSLRRNYEQYF
TRBV19	14	TRBJ1-2	TRBD1	.	TGTGCCAGTAGTAAGGACAGGGAGGTACGTGGCTACACCTTC	CASSKDREVRGYTF
TRBV27	14	TRBJ1-6	TRBD1	.	TGTGCCAGCAGTTCCACAGGGGCCGCTTCACCCCTCCACTTT	CASSSTGAASPLHF
TRBV7-8	13	TRBJ1-2	.	.	TGTGCCAGCAGCTTAGAAGGTTTCGGGGGCTACACCTTC	CASSLEGFGGYTF
TRBV30	14	TRBJ2-7	.	.	TGTGCCTGGAGGATGGAGGCCTACTCCTACGAGCAGTACTTC	CAWRMEAYSYEQYF
TRBV30	17	TRBJ1-2	TRBD1	.	TGTGCCTGGAGTGCCCCTGGAACCGGGACAGGGGACTATGGCTACACCTTC	CAWSAPGTGTGDYGYTF
TRBV13	16	TRBJ2-1	TRBD2	.	TGTGCCAGCAGCTTAGTAGACGGGGGGTCTTACAATGAGCAGTTCTTC	CASSLVDGGSYNEQFF
TRBV4-2	18	TRBJ2-2	TRBD2	.	TGTGCCAGCAGCCAAGAAGTATTGACTAGCGGGAACACCGGGGAGCTGTTTTTT	CASSQEVLTSGNTGELFF
TRBV2	12	TRBJ2-2	.	.	TGTGCCAGCAGTAAGGAGACCGGGGAGCTGTTTTTT	CASSKETGELFF
TRBV18	14	TRBJ2-3	TRBD2	.	TGTGCCAGCTCACGACTAGCTGGGTGGGATACGCAGTATTTT	CASSRLAGWDTQYF
TRBV27	16	TRBJ1-2	.	.	TGTGCCAGCAGTTTATCGCCTCAGGGATCTAACTATGGCTACACCTTC	CASSLSPQGSNYGYTF
TRBV19	15	TRBJ1-3	.	.	TGTGCCAGTAGTTTCGACAGGAGCTCTGGAAACACCATATATTTT	CASSFDRSSGNTIYF
TRBV14	15	TRBJ1-1	.	.	TGTGCCAGCAGCCAAGAGGGGCGCGGGAACACTGAAGCTTTCTTT	CASSQEGRGNTEAFF
TRBV5-1	14	TRBJ1-4	TRBD1	.	TGCGCCAGCAGCTCGGGACAGTTGAATGAAAAACTGTTTTTT	CASSSGQLNEKLFF
TRBV27	14	TRBJ2-3	TRBD2	.	TGTGCCAGCAGTTTATCGGGACTAGTGGATACGCAGTATTTT	CASSLSGLVDTQYF
TRBV7-2	14	TRBJ2-5	.	.	TGTGCCAGCAGCTTAGGTCAGGAGGTGGGGACCCAGTACTTC	CASSLGQEVGTQYF